Below are 30 T cell receptor beta chains sequenced from a single sample in a study of T cell responses to AZD1222 COVID-19 vaccine. Generated by immunoSEQ multiplex PCR, the TCRdb table keeps only in-frame clones and is missing some. The sample comprises around 110,000 clones, more than 85% of which are singletons, and 6% to 8% rests with the top ten. Sequencing used peripheral blood, obtained on day 0 of AZD1222 vaccination. The receptors were gathered from an adult in good health.

The chain employs TRBV9 and TRBJ1-5; unclear D gene. V lost 4 bases and J lost 4, with 9 bases in between. The germline gives CDR1 SGDLS, CDR2 YYNGEE. The CDR3 is 13 amino acids. CDR3 region: CASSLEVNQPQHF. CDR3 DNA sequence: TGTGCCAGCAGCTTAGAGGTAAATCAGCCCCAGCATTTT.

J is TRBJ1-4 and V is TRBV11-2; D unresolved. V was shortened by 3 bases and J by 8 bases, with 13 bases between the two germline ends. The CDR3 sequence is 14 residues long. CDR1 is SGHAT, CDR2 FQNNGV, per germline. CDR3 sequence: CASSFWQKPEKLFF. The CDR3 DNA follows: TGTGCCAGCAGCTTCTGGCAGAAGCCAGAAAAACTGTTTTTT.

The rearrangement links TRBV4-2 to TRBJ2-7; 8 nucleotides align to TRBD1. The germline V gene has CDR1 LGHNA and CDR2 YNFKEQ. The CDR3 totals 12 residues. The V and J ends lost 4 bases and 6 bases, in that order; junction bases with no gene match: 2. This CDR3 is CASSPGTGEQYF. The CDR3 region has the DNA TGTGCCAGCAGCCCTGGGACAGGCGAGCAGTACTTC.

V usage is TRBV7-9 and J usage is TRBJ1-4; D is ambiguous. The CDR3 covers 15 residues. The germline gives CDR1 SEHNR, CDR2 FQNEAQ (reference sequence). V was shortened by 3 bases and J by 0 bases, with 8 bases between the two germline ends. CDR3 sequence: CASSLVASTNEKLFF. The DNA for the CDR3 is TGTGCCAGCAGCTTGGTGGCTTCAACTAATGAAAAACTGTTTTTT.

V gene TRBV29-1 combines with J gene TRBJ2-3; D unclear. From germline, CDR1 is SQVTM and CDR2 ANQGSEA. This CDR3 has 13 amino acids. Trimming took off 8 bases at V and 7 bases at J, with 19 bases between the two ends. The CDR3 sequence is CSSVDQPSNTQYF. The CDR3 DNA follows: TGCAGCTCGGTGGACCAGCCATCGAATACGCAGTATTTT.

Written as DNA, the CDR3 is TGTGCCAGCTCCCTGGACTCTGGGGCCAACGTCCTGACTTTC. Amino acid sequence: CASSLDSGANVLTF. The chain employs TRBV18 and TRBJ2-6, with unresolved D. The V gene's germline CDR1 is KGHSH and CDR2 LQKENI. V dropped 6 bases and J dropped 0 bases, with 6 bases sitting between them. The CDR3 covers 14 residues.

This chain's CDR3 is CASSPLKRLDQPQHF. In DNA form, the CDR3 reads TGTGCCAGCAGTCCCCTAAAGAGGCTCGATCAGCCCCAGCATTTT. The genes are TRBV28 and TRBJ1-5; D gene ambiguous. CDR3 length: 15 residues. Germline CDR1 is MDHEN and CDR2 is SYDVKM. Trimming shortened V by 5 bases and J by 5 bases, and 16 bases separated the two germline ends.

This rearrangement joins TRBV27 to TRBJ1-5; 9 bases are shared with TRBD1. Germline trimming cut 0 bases from V and 1 base from J; bases unmatched to any gene: 4. The CDR3 has 17 amino acids. Looked up from germline, CDR1 is MNHEY and CDR2 is SMNVEV (reference sequence). CDR3 in amino acids: CASSLSWTGVSNQPQHF. As DNA, the CDR3 is TGTGCCAGCAGTTTATCGTGGACAGGGGTCAGCAATCAGCCCCAGCATTTT.

This chain joins TRBV12-5 and TRBJ1-2, with 8 positions matching TRBD1. This CDR3 region has 12 residues. V gave up 9 bases and J gave up 4 bases; unmatched junction bases: 4. The germline CDR1 and CDR2 sequences are LGHNT and FRNRAP. CDR3 loop: CASTTGVYGYTF. The DNA of the CDR3 is TGTGCTAGCACGACAGGGGTCTATGGCTACACCTTC.

This sequence joins TRBV28 and TRBJ2-1; no clear D. Trimming stripped 5 bases from V and 4 bases from J, with 12 bases between. Germline-derived CDR1 and CDR2 are MDHEN and SYDVKM. CDR3 length: 14 residues. CDR3 amino acids: CASSLRTSYNEQFF. CDR3 bases: TGTGCCAGCAGTCTCAGGACGAGTTACAATGAGCAGTTCTTC.

The rearrangement links TRBV6-6 to TRBJ1-2; maybe TRBD1 (6 bases). Trimming cost V 4 bases and J 2 bases, with 14 bases left between them. The CDR3 consists of 15 residues. Per the germline V gene, CDR1 is MNHNY and CDR2 is SVGAGI (reference sequence). For the CDR3, the DNA is TGTGCCAGCAGTTCCACAGGGAACGTAAACTATGGCTACACCTTC. Translated, it gives CASSSTGNVNYGYTF.

The chain uses TRBV7-2 and TRBJ2-1; the match to TRBD2 covers 11 bases. The germline gives CDR1 SGHTA, CDR2 FQGNSA. The CDR3 is 15 amino acids. Losses at the gene ends were 1 base for V and 6 bases for J; bases not matched to a gene: 2. The CDR3 spells CASSLGGTSGNEQFF. CDR3 nucleotides: TGTGCCAGCAGCTTAGGCGGGACTAGCGGCAATGAGCAGTTCTTC. Based on the CDR3 plus reference TRBV7-2 and TRBJ2-1, the full variable domain is GAGVSQSPSNKVTEKGKDVELRCDPISGHTALYWYRQSLGQGLEFLIYFQGNSAPDKSGLPSDRFSAERTGGSVSTLTIQRTQQEDSAVYLCASSLGGTSGNEQFFGPGTRLTVL.

Here the CDR3 DNA reads TGTGCCAGCAAGTTCCCGCTGGGGATTCAGCCCCAGCATTTT. Residues: CASKFPLGIQPQHF. The V gene is TRBV28, the J gene TRBJ1-5; no clear D. The ends were cut back, 7 bases at V and 6 bases at J, with 16 bases in the middle. Germline CDR1 reads MDHEN; CDR2 reads SYDVKM. There are 14 residues in the CDR3.

The count of this clone is one. V is TRBV5-4 and J is TRBJ2-3; unclear D gene. The CDR3 runs 12 residues. Trimming stripped 4 bases from V and 5 bases from J, with 8 bases between. Germline CDR1 and CDR2: SGHNT and YYREEE (reference sequence). The CDR3 sequence is CASSRQEDTQYF. CDR3 nucleotides: TGTGCCAGCAGCCGCCAAGAAGATACGCAGTATTTT.

The chain carries TRBV5-4 and TRBJ2-1; 7 positions match TRBD2. The junction had 3 bases not matched to a gene; V was cut back by 0 bases and J by 9 bases. The V gene's germline CDR1 is SGHNT and CDR2 YYREEE (reference sequence). This CDR3 is 13 amino acids long. CDR3 loop: CASSLAGEGEQFF. In DNA form, the CDR3 reads TGTGCCAGCAGCTTGGCCGGGGAGGGTGAGCAGTTCTTC.

This chain uses TRBV15 with TRBJ2-1, with TRBD1 matching over 7 bases. V lost 3 bases to trimming and J lost 7 bases; unmatched junction nucleotides: 15. CDR1 is LNHNV, CDR2 YYDKDF, per germline (reference sequence). The CDR3 consists of 17 residues. The CDR3 here is CATSSYTGVMVFNEQFF. In nucleotides, the CDR3 is TGTGCCACCAGCAGTTATACAGGGGTCATGGTTTTTAATGAGCAGTTCTTC.

The rearrangement uses TRBV10-1 and TRBJ1-5; D is uncertain. V lost 8 bases, J lost 11 bases, and 7 bases lay in between. The CDR3 consists of 9 residues. CDR1 WNHNN and CDR2 SYGVQD come from the germline V gene (reference sequence). In DNA, the CDR3 is TGCGCCAGCCCCAAAGCCCAGCATTTT. It translates to CASPKAQHF.

The chain combines TRBV7-9 with TRBJ1-2; TRBD1 matches 11 bases. Germline CDR1 SEHNR, CDR2 FQNEAQ (reference sequence). The CDR3 loop spans 18 amino acids. The junction had 14 bases not matched to a gene; V was cut back by 4 bases and J by 4 bases. The DNA of the CDR3 is TGTGCCAGCAGCTGGGGGTCCGGGACAGGGGGGTCCCGCTATGGCTACACCTTC. Its translation is CASSWGSGTGGSRYGYTF.

This sequence joins TRBV7-9 and TRBJ1-1; no clear D gene. The CDR3 is made up of 13 amino acids. CDR1 is SEHNR, CDR2 FQNEAQ, per germline (reference sequence). V was pared by 3 bases and J by 3 bases, with 8 bases between. The CDR3 nucleotides read TGTGCCAGCAGCTTTCCAAGGGACACTGAAGCTTTCTTT. Translating it yields CASSFPRDTEAFF.

This clone was seen a single time. This rearrangement joins TRBV7-9 to TRBJ2-3; D not resolved. The CDR3 sequence is 12 residues long. Trimming pared 3 bases from V and 3 bases from J, leaving 4 bases between. Germline V lookup: CDR1 SEHNR, CDR2 FQNEAQ (reference sequence). The DNA for the CDR3 is TGTGCCAGCAGCTTCCTTACAGATACGCAGTATTTT. Translation gives CASSFLTDTQYF.

J is TRBJ2-5 and V is TRBV15; 8 nucleotides line up with TRBD2. The CDR3 contains 14 residues. Germline values: CDR1 LNHNV, CDR2 YYDKDF (reference sequence). Trimming took 8 bases from V and 1 from J; bases not matched to a gene: 6. The CDR3 here is CATRASGSQETQYF. Here the CDR3 DNA reads TGTGCCACCCGCGCGAGCGGGAGCCAAGAGACCCAGTACTTC.

The gene calls are TRBV6-5 and TRBJ1-1, with TRBD1 matching 10 bases. The germline CDR1 and CDR2 sequences are MNHEY and SVGAGI. CDR3 size: 13 residues. J lost 7 bases, V lost 6 bases, and 5 bases had no gene match. In DNA form, the CDR3 reads TGTGCCAGCAGCAAGGACAGGGGGGGTGAAGCTTTCTTT. Its translation: CASSKDRGGEAFF.

This clone has a handful of counts. The chain links TRBV28 to TRBJ1-2; a weak D match, TRBD1 (5 bases). This CDR3 region has 13 residues. Trimming left V 8 bases short and J 6 bases short, with 16 bases between. Germline-derived CDR1 and CDR2 are MDHEN and SYDVKM. Here the CDR3 reads CASRKTVIHGYTF. DNA of the CDR3: TGTGCCAGCCGAAAGACAGTTATCCATGGCTACACCTTC.

The chain employs TRBV6-6 and TRBJ1-3; no firm D call. The CDR3 has 15 residues. V was trimmed by 7 bases and J by 0 bases, leaving 13 bases between them. Germline V gene data show CDR1 as MNHNY and CDR2 as SVGAGI (reference sequence). The DNA of the CDR3 is TGTGCCAGCAAGACAACGACGATCTCTGGAAACACCATATATTTT. Translation gives CASKTTTISGNTIYF.

The chain links TRBV28 to TRBJ1-1; no clear D. The V gene lost 7 bases and the J gene lost 1 base, with 19 bases spanning the gap. The CDR3 extends over 16 amino acids. CDR1 MDHEN and CDR2 SYDVKM come from the germline V gene. CDR3 nucleotides: TGTGCCAGCACCCAACCCGGATTCGGACCGAACACTGAAGCTTTCTTT. It encodes CASTQPGFGPNTEAFF.

The genes are TRBV19 and TRBJ1-6, with 9 bases lining up with TRBD1. The V gene end was trimmed by 10 bases and the J gene end by 14 bases; junction bases not matched to a gene: 27. Germline V gene data show CDR1 as LNHDA and CDR2 as SQIVND (reference sequence). CDR3 length: 18 amino acids. CDR3 DNA: TGTGCCACCGGGGACAGGGCAAAAAATCGAATTCACCCATTTTCCCTCCACTTT. Translated: CATGDRAKNRIHPFSLHF.

This rearrangement joins TRBV10-3 to TRBJ1-4; D is uncertain. Per germline, CDR1 ENHRY and CDR2 SYGVKD. This CDR3 comprises 15 residues. Trimming pared 0 bases from V and 5 bases from J, leaving 10 bases between. CDR3 sequence: CAISESSKGNEKLFF. The CDR3 region has the DNA TGTGCCATCAGTGAGTCTAGTAAAGGAAATGAAAAACTGTTTTTT.

V is TRBV25-1 and J is TRBJ1-6; no reliable D call. Germline CDR1 and CDR2: MGHDK and SYGVNS. V lost 6 bases, J lost 9 bases, and 9 bases lay in between. The CDR3 contains 12 residues. The DNA for the CDR3 is TGTGCCAGCAGGGTAATCGGTTCACCCCTCCACTTT. Translated, it gives CASRVIGSPLHF.

This clone was recorded a few times. The chain links TRBV3-1 (or the pseudogene TRBV3-2) to TRBJ1-2; D is ambiguous. V shed 1 base and J shed 8 bases, with 5 bases lying between them. The CDR3 is 11 residues long. CDR1 and CDR2 (germline): LGHDT, YNNKEL (reference sequence). The CDR3 bases are TGTGCCAGCAGCCAAGGGAAAGGCTACACCTTC. Residues: CASSQGKGYTF.

This chain connects TRBV3-1 (or the pseudogene TRBV3-2) to TRBJ1-1, with TRBD1 identical over 8 bases. CDR1 LGHDT and CDR2 YNNKEL come from the germline V gene (reference sequence). The CDR3 sequence is 13 residues long. V was pared by 4 bases and J by 9 bases, with 7 bases of the junction left unmatched. CDR3 loop: CASSPDRGFKAFF. The CDR3 coding sequence is TGTGCCAGCAGCCCAGACAGGGGCTTTAAAGCTTTCTTT.